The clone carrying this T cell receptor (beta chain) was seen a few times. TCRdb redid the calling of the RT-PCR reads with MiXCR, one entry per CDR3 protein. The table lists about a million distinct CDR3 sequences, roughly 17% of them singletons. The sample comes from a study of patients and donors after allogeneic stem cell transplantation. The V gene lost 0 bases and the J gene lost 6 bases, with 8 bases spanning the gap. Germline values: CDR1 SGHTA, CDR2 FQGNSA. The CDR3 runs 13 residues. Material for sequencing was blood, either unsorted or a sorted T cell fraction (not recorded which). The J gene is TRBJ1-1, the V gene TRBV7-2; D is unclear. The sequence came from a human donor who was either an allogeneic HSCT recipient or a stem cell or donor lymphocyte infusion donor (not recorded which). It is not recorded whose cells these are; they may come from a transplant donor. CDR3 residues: CASSLARDAEAFF. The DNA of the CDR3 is TGTGCCAGCAGCTTAGCTAGGGATGCTGAAGCTTTCTTT.